These T cell receptor beta chains were read from a single sample in a study of T cells in tuberculosis. The data were produced by immunoSEQ multiplex PCR, yet TCRdb's version contains in-frame clones alone and is incomplete. The sample contains approximately 31,000 clones, more than 75% of which appear only once. The specimen comprised PBMCs, sampled at tuberculosis diagnosis. These receptors all come from an adult with tuberculosis. Both conserved end residues are part of each CDR3. D genes are given only for firm matches. Clone size, where shown, is once, few, many, or a class for clones that have expanded.

v_gene,abundance,d_gene,j_gene,CDR3nt,CDR3aa
TRBV10-3,few,NA,TRBJ2-6,TGTGCCATCAGTGAGACAGGACCCAACGTCCTGACTTTC,CAISETGPNVLTF
TRBV4-2,NA,TRBD2,TRBJ2-2,TGTGCCAGCAGCCAAGATTCGGGGACTAGCCGCACCGGGGAGCTGTTTTTT,CASSQDSGTSRTGELFF
TRBV9,NA,TRBD2,TRBJ2-5,TGTGCCAGCAGCGTCGGGACTATCCAAGAGACCCAGTACTTC,CASSVGTIQETQYF
TRBV27,NA,NA,TRBJ2-7,TGTGCCAGCAGTTTATCGGGGGGTTCCTACGAGCAGTACTTC,CASSLSGGSYEQYF
TRBV5-8,once,TRBD1,TRBJ1-2,TGTGCCAGCAGCTTGGATGGACAGGCTTATGGCTACACCTTC,CASSLDGQAYGYTF
TRBV6-5,NA,NA,TRBJ2-2,TGTGCCAGCAGTTACTCCCAGAACACCGGGGAGCTGTTTTTT,CASSYSQNTGELFF
TRBV19,NA,NA,TRBJ1-3,TGTGCCAGTAGTTCGACAGGATCCTCTGGAAACACCATATATTTT,CASSSTGSSGNTIYF
TRBV7-2,NA,NA,TRBJ1-1,TGTGCCAGCAGCTTATACAGCAAAAACACTGAAGCTTTCTTT,CASSLYSKNTEAFF
TRBV6-8,NA,NA,TRBJ1-1,TGTGCCAGTCCGCCCCCGGGTCCCCCTAAAAACACTGAAGCTTTCTTT,CASPPPGPPKNTEAFF
TRBV7-3,NA,TRBD2,TRBJ2-1,TGTGCCAGCAGCTTAAATCCCCTAGCGGGAGGGCCCAATGAGCAGTTCTTC,CASSLNPLAGGPNEQFF
TRBV5-1,NA,TRBD1,TRBJ2-3,TGCGCCAGCAGCTTGGAGGGGACAGGGGTGAACACAGATACGCAGTATTTT,CASSLEGTGVNTDTQYF
TRBV18,NA,TRBD1,TRBJ2-4,TGTGCCAGCTCATCGGGACAGGAAAACATTCAGTACTTC,CASSSGQENIQYF
TRBV6-5,NA,NA,TRBJ1-1,TGTGCCAGCACGAAGGGCGGGGACCTGGAAGCTTTCTTT,CASTKGGDLEAFF
TRBV30,NA,TRBD2,TRBJ2-1,TGTGCCTGGAGTGGACTAGCGGGAGGGCATTACAATGAGCAGTTCTTC,CAWSGLAGGHYNEQFF
TRBV7-9,NA,TRBD2,TRBJ2-1,TGTGCCAGCAGCGACCGACTAGCGGGTTACAATGAGCAGTTCTTC,CASSDRLAGYNEQFF
TRBV7-9,NA,NA,TRBJ2-7,TGTGCCAGCAGCTTAGGGCTAGCTGATTACGAGCAGTACTTC,CASSLGLADYEQYF
TRBV27,NA,TRBD2,TRBJ2-7,TGTGCCAGCAGTTTTACTAGCGGGGCCTACGAGCAGTACTTC,CASSFTSGAYEQYF
TRBV13,NA,TRBD2,TRBJ2-1,TGTGCCAGCAGCTTACTAGCGGGAGTTTCCAATGAGCAGTTCTTC,CASSLLAGVSNEQFF
TRBV28,NA,TRBD1,TRBJ2-7,TGTGCCAGCAGTTTACAGGGGGCTCGAGCCGAGCAGTACTTC,CASSLQGARAEQYF
TRBV18,NA,TRBD2,TRBJ2-1,TGTGCCAGCTCACCGGCCGCGGGGGGGCGAAATGAGCAGTTCTTC,CASSPAAGGRNEQFF
TRBV27,NA,NA,TRBJ1-1,TGTGCCAGCAGTTTAATCGGGTTACGCCCTGAAGCTTTCTTT,CASSLIGLRPEAFF
TRBV28,once,NA,TRBJ1-4,TGTGCCAGCCGGAGGGGCCCCGCAACTAATGAAAAACTGTTTTTT,CASRRGPATNEKLFF
TRBV5-3,NA,NA,TRBJ1-3,TGTGCCAGAAGCTTGGTGTCAGGTACAGGAAACACCATATATTTT,CARSLVSGTGNTIYF
TRBV28,NA,TRBD1,TRBJ1-3,TGTGCCAGCAGTGGGGACAGGGCGTTGGGAAACACCATATATTTT,CASSGDRALGNTIYF
TRBV5-1,NA,TRBD1,TRBJ2-6,TGCGCCAGCAGCAAGGGACAGGGTGGATCAGGGGCCAACGTCCTGACTTTC,CASSKGQGGSGANVLTF
TRBV9,NA,TRBD2,TRBJ2-7,TGTGCCAGCAGCGTAGGGGTAGCGGGCTACGAGCAGTACTTC,CASSVGVAGYEQYF
TRBV14,NA,TRBD1,TRBJ1-1,TGTGCCAGCAGCCTACAGGGGTCCACTGAAGCTTTCTTT,CASSLQGSTEAFF
TRBV25-1,NA,NA,TRBJ2-7,TGTGCCAGCAGTGAAATGGCGGGAACGGGTGCGGAGCAGTACTTC,CASSEMAGTGAEQYF